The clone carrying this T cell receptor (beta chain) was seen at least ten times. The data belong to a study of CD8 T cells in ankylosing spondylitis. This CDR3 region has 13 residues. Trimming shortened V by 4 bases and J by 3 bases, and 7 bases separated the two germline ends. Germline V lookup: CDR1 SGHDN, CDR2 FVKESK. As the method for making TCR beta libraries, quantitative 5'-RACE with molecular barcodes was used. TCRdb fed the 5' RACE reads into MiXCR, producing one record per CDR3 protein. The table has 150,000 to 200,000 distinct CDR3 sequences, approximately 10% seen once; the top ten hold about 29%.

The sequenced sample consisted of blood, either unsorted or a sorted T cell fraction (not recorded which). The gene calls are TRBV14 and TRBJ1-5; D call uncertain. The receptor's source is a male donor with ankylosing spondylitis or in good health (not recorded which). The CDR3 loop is CASSRQNNQPQHF. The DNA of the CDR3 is TGTGCCAGCAGCCGCCAAAACAATCAGCCCCAGCATTTT.